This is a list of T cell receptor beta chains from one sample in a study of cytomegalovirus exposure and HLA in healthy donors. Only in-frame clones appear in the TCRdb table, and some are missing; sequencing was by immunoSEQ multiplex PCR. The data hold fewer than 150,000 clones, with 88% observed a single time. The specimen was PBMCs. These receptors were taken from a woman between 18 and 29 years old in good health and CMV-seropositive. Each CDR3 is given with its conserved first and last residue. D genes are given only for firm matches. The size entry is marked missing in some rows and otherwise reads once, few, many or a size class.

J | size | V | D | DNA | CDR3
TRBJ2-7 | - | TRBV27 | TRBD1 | TGTGCCAGCAGTAGATTCTCGGACAGGGGTTACGAGCAGTACTTC | CASSRFSDRGYEQYF
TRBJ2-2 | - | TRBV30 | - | TGTGCCTGGGGTGACAGATACACCGGGGAGCTGTTTTTT | CAWGDRYTGELFF
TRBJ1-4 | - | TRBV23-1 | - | TGCGCCAGCAGCCCCGTGAGGCGGATTAATGAAAAACTGTTTTTT | CASSPVRRINEKLFF
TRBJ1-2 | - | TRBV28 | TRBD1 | TGTGCCAGCAGCCCACAGGGGCGTTTCTTCTATGGCTACACCTTC | CASSPQGRFFYGYTF
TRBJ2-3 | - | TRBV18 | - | TGTGCCAGCTCACCACTGGCCCCTCATCGAACCACAGATACGCAGTATTTT | CASSPLAPHRTTDTQYF
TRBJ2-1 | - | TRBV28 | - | TGTGCCAGCAGTCCCCAAGTGGGAGCACTCAACAATGAGCAGTTCTTC | CASSPQVGALNNEQFF
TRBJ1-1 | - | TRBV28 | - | TGTGCCAGCAGCTGGGGCTCGGACGGCACTGAAGCTTTCTTT | CASSWGSDGTEAFF
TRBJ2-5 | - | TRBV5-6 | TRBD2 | TGTGCCAGCAGCTTAGTGGGAGGGTCGGCAGAGACCCAGTACTTC | CASSLVGGSAETQYF
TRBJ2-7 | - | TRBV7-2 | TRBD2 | TGTGCCAGCAGCTCCACTAGCGGGGGGGCTTCTGAGCAGTACTTC | CASSSTSGGASEQYF
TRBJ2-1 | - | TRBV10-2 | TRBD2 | TGCGCCAGCAGTGCTAAGGGCCCTAGCGGATTCGGGCAGTTCTTC | CASSAKGPSGFGQFF
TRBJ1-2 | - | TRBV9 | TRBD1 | TGTGCCAGCAGCGTGGGGACAGGGAAGTATGGCTACACCTTC | CASSVGTGKYGYTF
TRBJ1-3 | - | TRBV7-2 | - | TGTGCCAGCAGCTTATATCAGACTCGCTCTGGAAACACCATATATTTT | CASSLYQTRSGNTIYF
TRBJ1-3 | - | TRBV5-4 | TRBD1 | TGTGCCAGCAGTTCCGGGACAGCCCGCTCTGGAAACACCATATATTTT | CASSSGTARSGNTIYF
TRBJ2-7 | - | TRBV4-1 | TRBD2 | TGCGCCAGCAGCCCACGACTAGCGGATTTCTCCTACGAGCAGTACTTC | CASSPRLADFSYEQYF
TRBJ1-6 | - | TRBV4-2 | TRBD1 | TGTGCCAGCAGAGGGACAGGGGAAAATTCACCCCTCCACTTT | CASRGTGENSPLHF
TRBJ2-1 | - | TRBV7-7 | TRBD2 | TGTGCTAGCAGCTTAGGACTAGCGGCCAATGAGCAGTTCTTC | CASSLGLAANEQFF
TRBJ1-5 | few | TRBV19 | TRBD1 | TGTGCCAGTAGGGGACAGGGGAATCAGCCCCAGCATTTT | CASRGQGNQPQHF
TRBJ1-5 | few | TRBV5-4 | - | TGTGCCAGCAGCTTGGACAGGACACAGCCCCAGCATTTT | CASSLDRTQPQHF
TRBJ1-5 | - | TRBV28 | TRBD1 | TGTGCCAGCAGGTCTCAGACAGGGGGCTTTTATAGCAATCAGCCCCAGCATTTT | CASRSQTGGFYSNQPQHF
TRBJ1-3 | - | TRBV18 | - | TGTGCCAGCTTCCTGAGCTCTGGAAACACCATATATTTT | CASFLSSGNTIYF
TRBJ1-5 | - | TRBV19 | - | TGTGCCAGTAGTATCTTCAGGGACAATCAGCCCCAGCATTTT | CASSIFRDNQPQHF
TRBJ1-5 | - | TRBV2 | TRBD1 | TGTGCCAGCAGCGCCGACAGGGTTGAGCATCAGCCCCAGCATTTT | CASSADRVEHQPQHF
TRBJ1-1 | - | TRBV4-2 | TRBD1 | TGTGCCAGCAGCCAAGGGACAGGGGAGTTGAACACTGAAGCTTTCTTT | CASSQGTGELNTEAFF